The 22 T cell receptor beta chains below were found in one sample sequenced in a study of CD8 T cells in ankylosing spondylitis. MiXCR, run by TCRdb on the 5' RACE reads, gives a single entry per CDR3 protein. The profile shows 250,000 or so distinct CDR3 sequences, about 24% of them singletons. The material sequenced was blood, either unsorted or a sorted T cell fraction (not recorded which). These receptors all stem from a male donor with ankylosing spondylitis or in good health (not recorded which).

The chain links TRBV12-3 or TRBV12-4 to TRBJ2-5; D is unresolved. This CDR3 spans 12 amino acids. V shed 3 bases and J shed 6 bases, with 8 bases lying between them. For the CDR3, the DNA is TGTGCCAGCAGTTTGCTAGACAAGACCCAGTACTTC. It yields the protein CASSLLDKTQYF.

Worth noting for this clonotype: The CDR3 end shows no conserved phenylalanine or tryptophan, and so a read error is likely. The V call is TRBV12-3 or TRBV12-4, the J call TRBJ2-3, with unresolved D. The CDR3 has 11 amino acids. Trimming pared 3 bases from V and 5 bases from J, leaving 3 bases between. The CDR3: CASSFGDTQYL. The CDR3, as DNA: TGTGCCAGCAGTTTCGGAGATACGCAGTATCTC.

This clonotype appeared a single time. The CDR3 loop reads CASSLYPGPGHEQYF. The CDR3, as DNA: TGTGCCAGCAGTTTATATCCGGGTCCTGGCCACGAGCAGTACTTC. The chain is built from TRBV27 and TRBJ2-7; D is uncertain. Trimming removed 1 base from V and 5 bases from J, with 15 bases in between. Germline V gene sequence: CDR1 MNHEY, CDR2 SMNVEV (reference sequence). This CDR3 has 15 residues.

The J gene is TRBJ1-1, the V gene TRBV20-1, with 9 bases identical to TRBD1. Germline V gives CDR1 DFQATT, CDR2 SNEGSKA (reference sequence). The CDR3 sequence is 14 residues long. The ends lost 2 bases at V and 1 base at J; junction bases unmatched: 2. The DNA of the CDR3 is TGCAGTGCTAGATCGACAGGGGGGAACACTGAAGCTTTCTTT. Translating it yields CSARSTGGNTEAFF.

This clonotype came up a few times. The CDR3 nucleotides are TGCGCCAGCAGCACAGGCTCTGGTCCTTCGGGGGAGACCCAGTACTTC. Its translation is CASSTGSGPSGETQYF. The rearrangement links TRBV4-1 to TRBJ2-5, with D perhaps given as TRBD1 or TRBD2 (5 bases each). Germline lookup yields CDR1 MGHRA and CDR2 YSYEKL. CDR3 length: 16 residues. Trimming took 5 bases from V and 5 from J, leaving 21 bases between them.

The chain joins TRBV12-3 or TRBV12-4 to TRBJ2-2; D could derive from TRBD1 or TRBD2 (5 bases each). Trimming took off 2 bases at V and 4 bases at J, with 11 bases between the two ends. The CDR3 is 15 amino acids. The CDR3 DNA reads TGTGCCAGCAGTTTAAGGGGAGAGGGCACCGGGGAGCTGTTTTTT. This sequence encodes CASSLRGEGTGELFF.

This clonotype turned up a few times. The genes are TRBV20-1 and TRBJ2-7; a possible D gene is TRBD1 (5 bases). CDR3 length: 11 amino acids. Trimming took 7 bases from V and 3 from J, leaving 10 bases between them. CDR1 and CDR2 from the germline V gene are DFQATT and SNEGSKA (reference sequence). The CDR3 DNA reads TGCAGTGGCAGGGAAGGCTACGAGCAGTACTTC. Protein product: CSGREGYEQYF.

This clonotype has ten or more counts. J is TRBJ2-7 and V is TRBV20-1; 7 positions agree with TRBD1. CDR1 is DFQATT, CDR2 SNEGSKA, per germline (reference sequence). The CDR3 runs to 14 residues. V was clipped by 8 bases and J by 2 bases; unmatched bases: 12. The DNA of the CDR3 is TGCAGTACAGCCGGGACAGCGCGAACCTACGAGCAGTACTTC. This translates into CSTAGTARTYEQYF.

The chain combines TRBV29-1 with TRBJ2-3, with TRBD1 identical over 9 bases. The ends lost 6 bases at V and 3 bases at J; junction bases unmatched: 19. From germline, CDR1 is SQVTM and CDR2 ANQGSEA. The CDR3 length is 18 residues. The CDR3 nucleotides are TGCAGCGTAGCCCCACCGACAGGGGGGTCGCTGAGGACAGATACGCAGTATTTT. The encoded protein is CSVAPPTGGSLRTDTQYF.

This clonotype came up a few times. The V gene is TRBV29-1, the J gene TRBJ1-1; D unclear. This CDR3 has 12 residues. Trimming left V 3 bases short and J 5 bases short, with 10 bases between. Germline V gene sequence: CDR1 SQVTM, CDR2 ANQGSEA. CDR3 sequence reads: CSVDPARTEAFF. CDR3 bases: TGCAGCGTTGACCCAGCGAGGACTGAAGCTTTCTTT.

A few counts support this clonotype. The J gene is TRBJ2-3, the V gene TRBV6-2 or TRBV6-3, with a tentative D call TRBD2 (5 bases). Germline-derived CDR1 and CDR2 are MNHEY and SVGEGT. The CDR3 has 14 amino acids. CDR3 in DNA: TGTGCAACCACGCGGGCGGCGAGCACAGATACGCAGTATTTT. It translates to CATTRAASTDTQYF.

The CDR3 is CASSVKREAFF. CDR3 DNA sequence: TGTGCCAGCAGCGTCAAACGGGAAGCTTTCTTT. The chain has TRBV5-6 and TRBJ1-1; D not certain. Germline CDR1 and CDR2: SGHDT and YYEEEE. This CDR3 has 11 residues. V dropped 4 bases and J dropped 8 bases, with 9 bases sitting between them. The full variable domain, rest sourced from reference TRBV5-6 and TRBJ1-1, is DAGVTQSPTHLIKTRGQQVTLRCSPKSGHDTVSWYQQALGQGPQFIFQYYEEEERQRGNFPDRFSGHQFPNYSSELNVNALLLGDSALYLCASSVKREAFFGQGTRLTVV.

This clonotype was detected many times. The chain couples TRBV19 to TRBJ2-1, with no clear D. The V gene's germline CDR1 is LNHDA and CDR2 SQIVND (reference sequence). The CDR3 spans 17 residues. V shed 4 bases and J shed 0 bases, with 16 bases lying between them. The CDR3 nucleotides read TGTGCCAGTAGTACTTCTGACCGGGTCCCCTCCTACAATGAGCAGTTCTTC. This encodes CASSTSDRVPSYNEQFF.

This clonotype was recorded at least ten times. The chain combines TRBV6-1 with TRBJ2-5; D call uncertain. V was trimmed by 6 bases and J by 3 bases, leaving 14 bases between them. The CDR3 totals 14 residues. The germline gives CDR1 MNHNS, CDR2 SASEGT. CDR3 residues: CASRPTAVEETQYF. CDR3 bases: TGTGCCAGCAGACCCACGGCCGTCGAAGAGACCCAGTACTTC.

The CDR3 coding sequence is TGCAGTGCCTCGCGGGGGGAATACTCAGATACGCAGTATTTT. This gives the protein CSASRGEYSDTQYF. The chain uses TRBV20-1 and TRBJ2-3, with 8 nucleotides matching TRBD2. V shed 6 bases, J shed 4 bases, and the junction held 9 bases outside the gene matches. The V gene's germline CDR1 is DFQATT and CDR2 SNEGSKA (reference sequence). This CDR3 has 14 amino acids.

The chain joins TRBV5-1 to TRBJ2-1; 7 nucleotides agree with TRBD1. Germline V CDR1 and CDR2: SGHRS, YFSETQ. CDR3 size: 15 residues. The ends lost 2 bases at V and 1 base at J; junction bases unmatched: 3. The CDR3 here is CASSFGGQSYNEQFF. CDR3 DNA: TGCGCCAGCAGCTTTGGGGGACAGTCCTACAATGAGCAGTTCTTC.

The V call is TRBV24-1, the J call TRBJ2-2; no reliable D call. V was clipped by 3 bases and J by 1 base, with 5 bases between them. Germline V lookup: CDR1 KGHDR, CDR2 SFDVKD. The CDR3 length is 14 residues. This chain's CDR3 is CATSDGRNTGELFF. The CDR3 region has the DNA TGTGCCACCAGTGATGGCAGGAACACCGGGGAGCTGTTTTTT.

This clonotype was found a few times. The V call is TRBV12-3 or TRBV12-4, the J call TRBJ2-7; D might be TRBD1 or TRBD2, each matching 5 bases. This CDR3 region has 16 residues. Trimming stripped 8 bases from V and 6 bases from J, with 26 bases between. The CDR3 reads CASPSPPGPRAAEQYF. The CDR3 coding sequence is TGTGCCAGCCCCTCTCCTCCGGGGCCCCGGGCTGCCGAGCAGTACTTC.

The V gene is TRBV20-1, the J gene TRBJ2-1, with TRBD1 matching over 9 bases. Germline V lookup: CDR1 DFQATT, CDR2 SNEGSKA (reference sequence). Trimming cost V 0 bases and J 7 bases; bases outside gene matches: 13. CDR3 length: 17 amino acids. DNA of the CDR3: TGCAGTGCTAGAGACCTCAGGGACAGGGTGCCCGGGAATGAGCAGTTCTTC. Translating it yields CSARDLRDRVPGNEQFF.

The V and J genes are TRBV18 and TRBJ2-7, with D unclear. Trimming shortened V by 2 bases and J by 4 bases, and 6 bases separated the two germline ends. This CDR3 has 12 amino acids. The V gene's germline CDR1 is KGHSH and CDR2 LQKENI. CDR3 coding DNA: TGTGCCAGCTCACCAGGGCAGTACGAGCAGTACTTC. Amino acid sequence: CASSPGQYEQYF.

The chain has TRBV10-3 and TRBJ2-1, with TRBD2 identical over 13 bases. Germline V gives CDR1 ENHRY, CDR2 SYGVKD. This CDR3 is built from 15 residues. The trim removed 4 bases at V and 7 bases at J, leaving 4 bases unmatched. The CDR3 protein is CAISVLAGGPNEQFF. The CDR3, as DNA: TGTGCCATCAGTGTACTAGCGGGGGGGCCGAATGAGCAGTTCTTC.

The chain is built from TRBV7-9 and TRBJ2-5; 7 nucleotides line up with TRBD1. This CDR3 is 14 amino acids long. Germline V gene lookup returns CDR1 SEHNR and CDR2 FQNEAQ (reference sequence). Unmatched junction bases numbered 3, after V lost 4 bases and J lost 1 base. The CDR3, as DNA: TGTGCCAGCAGCTGGGACAGTGTCCAAGAGACCCAGTACTTC. Encoded protein: CASSWDSVQETQYF.